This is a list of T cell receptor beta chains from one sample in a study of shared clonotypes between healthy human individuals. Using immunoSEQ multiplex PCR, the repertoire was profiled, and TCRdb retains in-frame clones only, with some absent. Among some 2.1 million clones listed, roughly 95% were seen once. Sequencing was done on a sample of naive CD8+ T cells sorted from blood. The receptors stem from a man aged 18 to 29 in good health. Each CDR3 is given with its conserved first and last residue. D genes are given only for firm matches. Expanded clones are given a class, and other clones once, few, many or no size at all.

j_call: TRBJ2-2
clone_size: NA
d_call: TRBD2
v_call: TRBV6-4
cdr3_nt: TGTGCCAGCAGACGTGGCGGGGGGTCGAACACCGGGGAGCTGTTTTTT
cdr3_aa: CASRRGGGSNTGELFF

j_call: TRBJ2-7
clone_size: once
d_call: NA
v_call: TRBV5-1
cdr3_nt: TGCGCCAGCAGCCCGGAAGTAGTCTCCTACGAGCAGTACTTC
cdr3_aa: CASSPEVVSYEQYF

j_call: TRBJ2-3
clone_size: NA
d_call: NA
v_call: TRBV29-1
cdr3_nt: TGCAGCGTTCGGGTGGATACGCAGTATTTT
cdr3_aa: CSVRVDTQYF

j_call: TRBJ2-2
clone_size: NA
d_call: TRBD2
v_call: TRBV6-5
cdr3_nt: TGTGCCAGCAGTAAACTAGCGGGGGCCTCCGGGGAGCTGTTTTTT
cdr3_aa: CASSKLAGASGELFF

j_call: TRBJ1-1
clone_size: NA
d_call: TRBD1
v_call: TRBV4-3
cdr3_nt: TGCGCCAGCAGCCAAGAAACATCGGGGACAGGGGAGGACACTGAAGCTTTCTTT
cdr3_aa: CASSQETSGTGEDTEAFF

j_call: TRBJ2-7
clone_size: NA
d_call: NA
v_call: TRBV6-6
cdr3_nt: TGTGCCAGCAGTTACTCGCCCGCGGGGGAGCAGTACTTC
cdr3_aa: CASSYSPAGEQYF

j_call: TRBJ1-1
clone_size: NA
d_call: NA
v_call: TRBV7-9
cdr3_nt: TGTGCCAGCAGCTTAGAAGTGACATGGAACACTGAAGCTTTCTTT
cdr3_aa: CASSLEVTWNTEAFF

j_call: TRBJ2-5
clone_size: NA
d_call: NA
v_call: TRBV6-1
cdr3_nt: TGTGCCAGCAGCCCGGGACTCCTAGAAGAGACCCAGTACTTC
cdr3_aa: CASSPGLLEETQYF

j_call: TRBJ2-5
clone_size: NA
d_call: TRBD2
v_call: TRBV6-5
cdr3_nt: TGTGCCAGCAGTTACGGGAGACTAGCGAGCCAAGAGACCCAGTACTTC
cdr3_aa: CASSYGRLASQETQYF

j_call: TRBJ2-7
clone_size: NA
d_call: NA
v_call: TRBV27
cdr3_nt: TGTGCCAGCAGTCTTTCCGGTTCCTACGAGCAGTACTTC
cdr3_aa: CASSLSGSYEQYF

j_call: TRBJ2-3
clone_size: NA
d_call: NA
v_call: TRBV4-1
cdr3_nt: TGCGCCAGCAGCCAGGGTAGTTCTATAGTCATCACAGATACGCAGTATTTT
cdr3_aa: CASSQGSSIVITDTQYF

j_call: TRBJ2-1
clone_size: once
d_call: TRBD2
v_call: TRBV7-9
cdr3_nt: TGTGCCAGCAGCTCCGCGAACCGGGGGGGTGTTGATGAGCAGTTCTTC
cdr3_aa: CASSSANRGGVDEQFF

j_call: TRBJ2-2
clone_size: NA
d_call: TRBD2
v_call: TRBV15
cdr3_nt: TGTGCCACCAGCAGAGATCGACTAGCGGCGAACACCGGGGAGCTGTTTTTT
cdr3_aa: CATSRDRLAANTGELFF

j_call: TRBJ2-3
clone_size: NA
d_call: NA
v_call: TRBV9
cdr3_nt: TGTGCCAGCAGCGGATTGGACAGATTCACAGATACGCAGTATTTT
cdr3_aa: CASSGLDRFTDTQYF

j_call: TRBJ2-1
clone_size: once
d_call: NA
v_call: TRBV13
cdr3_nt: TGTGCCAGCAGCGCCCCCGATACGACATACAATGAGCAGTTCTTC
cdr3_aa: CASSAPDTTYNEQFF

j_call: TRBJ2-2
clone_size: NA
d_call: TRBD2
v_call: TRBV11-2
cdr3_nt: TGTGCCAGCAGACGTTCCCCCGGGACTAGCAAGGACACCGGGGAGCTGTTTTTT
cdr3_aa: CASRRSPGTSKDTGELFF

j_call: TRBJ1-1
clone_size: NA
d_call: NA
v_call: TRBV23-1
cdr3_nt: TGCGCCAGCAGTCAACCAACAGGAGACAACACTGAAGCTTTCTTT
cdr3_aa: CASSQPTGDNTEAFF

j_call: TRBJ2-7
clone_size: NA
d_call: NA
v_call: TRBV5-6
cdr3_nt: TGTGCCAGCAGCTTTATGGCCCGCGCGACCTACGAGCAGTACTTC
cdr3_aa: CASSFMARATYEQYF

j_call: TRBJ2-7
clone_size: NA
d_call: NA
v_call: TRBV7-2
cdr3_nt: TGTGCCAGCAGCTTTGGAGGCCGGAGCTACGAGCAGTACTTC
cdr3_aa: CASSFGGRSYEQYF

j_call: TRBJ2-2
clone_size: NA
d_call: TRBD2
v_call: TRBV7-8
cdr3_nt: TGTGCCAGCAGCTTAGATGGTTGGCGGGAGTATGACACCGGGGAGCTGTTTTTT
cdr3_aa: CASSLDGWREYDTGELFF

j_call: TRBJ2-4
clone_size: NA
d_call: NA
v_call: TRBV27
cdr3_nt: TGTGCCAGCAGTTTAATCTATGGGGAGTGGTACTTC
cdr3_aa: CASSLIYGEWYF

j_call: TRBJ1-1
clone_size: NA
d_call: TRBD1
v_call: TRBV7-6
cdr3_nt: TGTGCCAGCAGCTTCGCCGAGACAGGGGGGAACACTGAAGCTTTCTTT
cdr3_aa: CASSFAETGGNTEAFF

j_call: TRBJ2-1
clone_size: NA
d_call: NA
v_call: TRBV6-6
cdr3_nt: TGTGCCAGCAGTTACACCAATTACAATGAGCAGTTCTTC
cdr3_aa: CASSYTNYNEQFF

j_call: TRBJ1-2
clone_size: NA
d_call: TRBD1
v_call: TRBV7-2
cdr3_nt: TGTGCCAGCAGCTTAGGGGGGATGGGACAGGGTTTCAATGGCTACACCTTC
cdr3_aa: CASSLGGMGQGFNGYTF

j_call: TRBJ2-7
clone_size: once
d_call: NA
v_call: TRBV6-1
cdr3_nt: TGTGCCAGCAGTGAAATGGGTACCTACGAGCAGTACTTC
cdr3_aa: CASSEMGTYEQYF

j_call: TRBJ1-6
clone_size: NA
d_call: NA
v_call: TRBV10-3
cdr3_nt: TGTGCCATCAGTGAAGGAGGCTATAATTCACCCCTCCACTTT
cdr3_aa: CAISEGGYNSPLHF

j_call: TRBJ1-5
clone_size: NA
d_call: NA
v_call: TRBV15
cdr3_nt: TGTGCCACCAGCAGAGTACCAGATAGCAATCAGCCCCAGCATTTT
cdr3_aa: CATSRVPDSNQPQHF

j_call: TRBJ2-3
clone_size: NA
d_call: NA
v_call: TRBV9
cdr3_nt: TGTGCCAGCAGCGAGGGTGTTTTCACAGATACGCAGTATTTT
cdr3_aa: CASSEGVFTDTQYF

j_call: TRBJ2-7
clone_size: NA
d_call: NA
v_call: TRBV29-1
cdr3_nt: TGCAGCGTCCTAGGAGGGGTCTCCTACGAGCAGTACTTC
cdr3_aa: CSVLGGVSYEQYF

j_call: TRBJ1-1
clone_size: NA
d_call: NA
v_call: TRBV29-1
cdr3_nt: TGCAGCGTTGAAGACGAACTGAGGGGGGAGCTGACTGAAGCTTTCTTT
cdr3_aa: CSVEDELRGELTEAFF

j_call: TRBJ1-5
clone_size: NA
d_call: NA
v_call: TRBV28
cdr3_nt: TGTGCCAGCGCCTCCGGGGACAAGAGGGTATTGAATCAGCCCCAGCATTTT
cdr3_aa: CASASGDKRVLNQPQHF

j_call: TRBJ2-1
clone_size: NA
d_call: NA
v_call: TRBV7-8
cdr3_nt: TGTGCCAGCAGCTTCGGCAGGAATGGGGGCAATGAGCAGTTCTTC
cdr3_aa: CASSFGRNGGNEQFF

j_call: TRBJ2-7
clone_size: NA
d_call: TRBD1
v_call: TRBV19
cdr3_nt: TGTGCCAGTAGTATCGCAGACAGGGATCTAATAGACGAGCAGTACTTC
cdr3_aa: CASSIADRDLIDEQYF

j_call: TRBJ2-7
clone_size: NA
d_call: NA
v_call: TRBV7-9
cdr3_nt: TGTGCCAGCAGCTTAACGAGTTACGAGCAGTACTTC
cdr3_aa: CASSLTSYEQYF

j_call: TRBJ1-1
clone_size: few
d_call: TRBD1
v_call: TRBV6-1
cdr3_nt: TGTGCCGGTCAGACAGGGAAAACTGAAGCTTTCTTT
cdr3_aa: CAGQTGKTEAFF

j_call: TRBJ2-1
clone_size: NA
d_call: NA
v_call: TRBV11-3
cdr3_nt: TGTGCCAGCAGCAGCGGGACACACGACTATGAGCAGTTCTTC
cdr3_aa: CASSSGTHDYEQFF

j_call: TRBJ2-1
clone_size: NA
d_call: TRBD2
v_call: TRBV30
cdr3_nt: TGTGCCTGGAGTGTAGGGGCGGGGGGATATGAGCAGTTCTTC
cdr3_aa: CAWSVGAGGYEQFF

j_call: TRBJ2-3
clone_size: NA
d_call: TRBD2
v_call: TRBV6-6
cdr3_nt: TGTGCCAGCAGTTGGCTAGCGGGAGACGCAGATACGCAGTATTTT
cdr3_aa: CASSWLAGDADTQYF

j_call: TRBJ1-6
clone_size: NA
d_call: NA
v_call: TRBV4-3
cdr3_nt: TGCGCCAGCAGCCAAGATTTGGGGAGCTCCTATAATTCACCCCTCCACTTT
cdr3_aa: CASSQDLGSSYNSPLHF

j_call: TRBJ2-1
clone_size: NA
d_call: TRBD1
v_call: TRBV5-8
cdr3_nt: TGTGCCAGCAGCCACAGCCGGGACAGGCCTTACAATGAGCAGTTCTTC
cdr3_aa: CASSHSRDRPYNEQFF

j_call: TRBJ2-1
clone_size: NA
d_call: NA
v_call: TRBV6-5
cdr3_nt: TGTGCCAGCAGTTACTCGAAGGCCTACAATGAGCAGTTCTTC
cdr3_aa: CASSYSKAYNEQFF

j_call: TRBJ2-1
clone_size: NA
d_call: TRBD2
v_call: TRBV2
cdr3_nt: TGTGCCAGCTCGCTAGCGGGGGGAGGTCTCTACAATGAGCAGTTCTTC
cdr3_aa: CASSLAGGGLYNEQFF

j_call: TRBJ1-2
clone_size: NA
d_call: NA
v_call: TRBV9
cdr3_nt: TGTGCCAGCACCAATGGGGGGGTTGGCTACACCTTC
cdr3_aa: CASTNGGVGYTF

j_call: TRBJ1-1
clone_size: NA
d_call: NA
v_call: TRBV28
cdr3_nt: TGTGCCAGCAGTTCCCCCCGGCAGGGGAACACTGAAGCTTTCTTT
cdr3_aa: CASSSPRQGNTEAFF

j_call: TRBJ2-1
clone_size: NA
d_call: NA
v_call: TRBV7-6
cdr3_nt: TGTGCCAGCAGCTTAGATCGGGGGATCTACAATGAGCAGTTCTTC
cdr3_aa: CASSLDRGIYNEQFF

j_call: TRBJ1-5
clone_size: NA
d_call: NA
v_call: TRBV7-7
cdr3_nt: TGTGCTAGCAGCTTAGTCGCCAGGGGAAAGGGCAATCAGCCCCAGCATTTT
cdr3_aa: CASSLVARGKGNQPQHF

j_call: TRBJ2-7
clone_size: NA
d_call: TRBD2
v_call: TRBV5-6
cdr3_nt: TGTGCCAGCAGCCCAACTAGCGGGAGGGAGCAGTACTTC
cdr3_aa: CASSPTSGREQYF

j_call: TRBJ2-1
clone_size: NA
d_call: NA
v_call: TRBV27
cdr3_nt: TGTGCCAGCAGAATTCAGGAGAGCTCCTACAATGAGCAGTTCTTC
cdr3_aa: CASRIQESSYNEQFF

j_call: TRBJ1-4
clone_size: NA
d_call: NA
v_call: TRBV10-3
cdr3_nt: TGTGCCATCAGTGACCCCGAGGGCGGCTATAATGAAAAACTGTTTTTT
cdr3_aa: CAISDPEGGYNEKLFF